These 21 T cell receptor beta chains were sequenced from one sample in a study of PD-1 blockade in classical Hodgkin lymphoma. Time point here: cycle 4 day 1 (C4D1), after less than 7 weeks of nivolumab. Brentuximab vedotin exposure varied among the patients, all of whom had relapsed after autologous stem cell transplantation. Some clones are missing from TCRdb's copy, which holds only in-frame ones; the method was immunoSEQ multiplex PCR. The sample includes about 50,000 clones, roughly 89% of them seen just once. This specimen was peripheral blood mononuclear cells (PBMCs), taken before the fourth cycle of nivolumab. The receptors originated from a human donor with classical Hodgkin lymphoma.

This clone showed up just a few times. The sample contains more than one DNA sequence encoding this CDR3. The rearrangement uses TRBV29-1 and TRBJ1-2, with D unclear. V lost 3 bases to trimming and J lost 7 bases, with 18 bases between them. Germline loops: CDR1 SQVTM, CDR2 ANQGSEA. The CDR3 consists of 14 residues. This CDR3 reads CSVEAEEGLGGYTF. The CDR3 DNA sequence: TGCAGCGTTGAGGCTGAGGAGGGCCTAGGTGGCTACACCTTC. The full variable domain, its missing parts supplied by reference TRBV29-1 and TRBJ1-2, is SAVISQKPSRDICQRGTSLTIQCQVDSQVTMMFWYRQQPGQSLTLIATANQGSEATYESGFVIDKFPISRPNLTFSTLTVSNMSPEDSSIYLCSVEAEEGLGGYTFGSGTRLTVV.

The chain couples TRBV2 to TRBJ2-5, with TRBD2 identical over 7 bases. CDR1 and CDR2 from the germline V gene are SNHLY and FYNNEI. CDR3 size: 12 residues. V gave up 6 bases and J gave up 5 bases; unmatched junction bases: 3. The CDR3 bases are TGTGCCAGCAGCGGGCGGGGGGAGACCCAGTACTTC. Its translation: CASSGRGETQYF.

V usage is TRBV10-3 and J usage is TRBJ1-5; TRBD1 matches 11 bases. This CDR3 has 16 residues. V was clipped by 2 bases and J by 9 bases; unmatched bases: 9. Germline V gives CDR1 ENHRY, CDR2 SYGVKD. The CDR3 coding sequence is TGTGCCATCAGTGAGCCGGACAGGGGGCCTGGGAGGCCCCAGCATTTT. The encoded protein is CAISEPDRGPGRPQHF.

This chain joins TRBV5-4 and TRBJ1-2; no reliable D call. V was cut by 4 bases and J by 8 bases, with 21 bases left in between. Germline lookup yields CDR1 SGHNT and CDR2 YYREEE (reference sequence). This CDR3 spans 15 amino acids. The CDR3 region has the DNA TGTGCCAGCAGCCCCGATTCGCTCGGGCTAATGGGCTACACCTTC. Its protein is CASSPDSLGLMGYTF.

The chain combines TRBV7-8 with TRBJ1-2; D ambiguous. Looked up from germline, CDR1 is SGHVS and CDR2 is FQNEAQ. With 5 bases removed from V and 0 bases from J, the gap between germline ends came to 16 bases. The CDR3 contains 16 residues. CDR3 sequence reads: CASSLGGVYSNYGYTF. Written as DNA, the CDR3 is TGTGCCAGCAGCCTAGGTGGGGTATACTCTAACTATGGCTACACCTTC.

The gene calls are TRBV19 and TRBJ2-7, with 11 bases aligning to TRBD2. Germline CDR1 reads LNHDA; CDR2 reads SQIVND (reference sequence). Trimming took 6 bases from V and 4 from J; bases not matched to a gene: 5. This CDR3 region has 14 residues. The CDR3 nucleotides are TGTGCCAGTAGGCGGACTAGCGGGTTGTACGAGCAGTACTTC. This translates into CASRRTSGLYEQYF.

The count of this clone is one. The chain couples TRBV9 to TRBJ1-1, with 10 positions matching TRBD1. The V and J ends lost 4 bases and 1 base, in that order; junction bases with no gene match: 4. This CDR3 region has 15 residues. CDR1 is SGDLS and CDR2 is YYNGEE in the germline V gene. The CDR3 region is CASSPWTGGNTEAFF. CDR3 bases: TGTGCCAGCAGCCCCTGGACAGGGGGGAACACTGAAGCTTTCTTT.

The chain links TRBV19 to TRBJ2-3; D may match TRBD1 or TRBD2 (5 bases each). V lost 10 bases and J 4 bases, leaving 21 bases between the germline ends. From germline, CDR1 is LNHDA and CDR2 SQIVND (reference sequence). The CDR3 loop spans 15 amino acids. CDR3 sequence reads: CATLPRGLGADTQYF. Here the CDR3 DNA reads TGTGCCACCCTTCCGAGGGGATTGGGCGCAGATACGCAGTATTTT.

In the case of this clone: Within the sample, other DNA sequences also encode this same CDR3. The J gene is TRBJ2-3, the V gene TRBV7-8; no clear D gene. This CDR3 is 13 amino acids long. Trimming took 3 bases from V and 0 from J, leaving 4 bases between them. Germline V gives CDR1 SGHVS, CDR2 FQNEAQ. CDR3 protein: CASSFGSTDTQYF. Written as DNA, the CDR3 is TGTGCCAGCAGCTTTGGCAGCACAGATACGCAGTATTTT.

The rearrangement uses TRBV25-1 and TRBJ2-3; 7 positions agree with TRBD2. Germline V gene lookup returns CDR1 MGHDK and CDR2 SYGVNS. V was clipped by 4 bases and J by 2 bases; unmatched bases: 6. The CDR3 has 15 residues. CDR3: CASSALGGDTDTQYF. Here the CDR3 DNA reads TGTGCCAGCAGTGCCCTGGGGGGGGACACAGATACGCAGTATTTT.

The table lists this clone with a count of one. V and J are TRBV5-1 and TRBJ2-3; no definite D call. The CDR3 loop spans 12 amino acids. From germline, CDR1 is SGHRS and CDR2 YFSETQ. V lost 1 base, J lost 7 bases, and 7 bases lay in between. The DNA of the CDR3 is TGCGCCAGCAGCTTGACGGAGAATACGCAGTATTTT. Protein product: CASSLTENTQYF.

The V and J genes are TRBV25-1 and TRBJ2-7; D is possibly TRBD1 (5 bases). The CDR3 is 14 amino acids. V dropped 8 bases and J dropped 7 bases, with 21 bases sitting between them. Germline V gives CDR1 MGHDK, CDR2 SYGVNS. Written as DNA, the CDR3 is TGTGCCAGCTCCCGTCAGGGCAAGTCCGTAGAGCAGTACTTC. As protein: CASSRQGKSVEQYF.

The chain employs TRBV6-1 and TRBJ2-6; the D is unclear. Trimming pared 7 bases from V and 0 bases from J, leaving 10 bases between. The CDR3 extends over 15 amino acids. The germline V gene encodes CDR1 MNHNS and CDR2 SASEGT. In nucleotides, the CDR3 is TGTGCCAGCATAAACGTTCACTCTGGGGCCAACGTCCTGACTTTC. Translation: CASINVHSGANVLTF.

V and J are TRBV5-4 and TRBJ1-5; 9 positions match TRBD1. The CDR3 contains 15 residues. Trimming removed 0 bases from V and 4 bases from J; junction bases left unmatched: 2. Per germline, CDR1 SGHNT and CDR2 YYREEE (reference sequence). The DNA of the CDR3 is TGTGCCAGCAGCTTGGGTGGGACAGGGAATCAGCCCCAGCATTTT. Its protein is CASSLGGTGNQPQHF.

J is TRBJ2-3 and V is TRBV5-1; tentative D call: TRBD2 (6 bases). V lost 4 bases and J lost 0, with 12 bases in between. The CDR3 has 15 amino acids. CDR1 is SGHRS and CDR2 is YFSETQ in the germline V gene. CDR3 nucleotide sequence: TGCGCCAGCAGCACCCCCGGGAGAAGCACAGATACGCAGTATTTT. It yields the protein CASSTPGRSTDTQYF.

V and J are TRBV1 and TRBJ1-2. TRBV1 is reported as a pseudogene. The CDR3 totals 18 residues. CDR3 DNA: TGCACCAGCAGGCGCAATCCGGGGGAACCTAGCTATAGCTATGGCTACACCTTC. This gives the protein CTSRRNPGEPSYSYGYTF.

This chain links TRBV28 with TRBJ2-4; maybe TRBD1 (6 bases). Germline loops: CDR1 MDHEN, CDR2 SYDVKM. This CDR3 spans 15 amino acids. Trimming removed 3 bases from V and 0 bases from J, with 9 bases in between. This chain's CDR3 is CASSFVRGAKNIQYF. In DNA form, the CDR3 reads TGTGCCAGCAGTTTTGTCAGGGGAGCCAAAAACATTCAGTACTTC. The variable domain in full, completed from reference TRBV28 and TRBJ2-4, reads DVKVTQSSRYLVKRTGEKVFLECVQDMDHENMFWYRQDPGLGLRLIYFSYDVKMKEKGDIPEGYSVSREKKERFSLILESASTNQTSMYLCASSFVRGAKNIQYFGAGTRLSVL.

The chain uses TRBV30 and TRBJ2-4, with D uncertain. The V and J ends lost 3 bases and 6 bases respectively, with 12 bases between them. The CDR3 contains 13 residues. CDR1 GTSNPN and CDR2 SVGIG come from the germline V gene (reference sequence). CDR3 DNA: TGTGCCTGGAGCTCCGAGGATGGAAACATTCAGTACTTC. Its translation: CAWSSEDGNIQYF.

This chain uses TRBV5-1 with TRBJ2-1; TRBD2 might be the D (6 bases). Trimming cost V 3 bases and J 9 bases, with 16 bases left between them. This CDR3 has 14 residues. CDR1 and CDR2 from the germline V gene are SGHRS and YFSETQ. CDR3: CASSSSGTWVEQFF. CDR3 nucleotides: TGCGCCAGCAGCTCGTCCGGGACTTGGGTTGAGCAGTTCTTC.

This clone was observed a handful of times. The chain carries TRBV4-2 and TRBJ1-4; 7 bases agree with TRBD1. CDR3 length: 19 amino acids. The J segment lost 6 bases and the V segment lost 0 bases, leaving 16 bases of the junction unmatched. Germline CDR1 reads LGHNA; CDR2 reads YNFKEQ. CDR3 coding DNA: TGTGCCAGCAGCCAAGATCCCTCCCCCCCGGGACAGTTAGATGAAAAACTGTTTTTT. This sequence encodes CASSQDPSPPGQLDEKLFF.

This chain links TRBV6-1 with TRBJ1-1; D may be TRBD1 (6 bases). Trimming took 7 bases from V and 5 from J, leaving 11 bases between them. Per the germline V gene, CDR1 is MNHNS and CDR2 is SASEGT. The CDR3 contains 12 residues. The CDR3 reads CASILQGTEAFF. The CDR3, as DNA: TGTGCCAGCATATTGCAGGGGACTGAAGCTTTCTTT.